This T cell receptor beta chain emerged from a study of beta chain features in type 1 diabetes. The study reverse transcribed the entire isolated RNA, so it sequenced expressed TCRB transcripts. This table comes from immunoSEQ multiplex PCR, and its TCRdb copy is limited to in-frame clones, with some not included. The table has approximately 150,000 clones, less than 9.5% seen once. Sorted populations all had greater than 98% purity. This clone was recorded a few times. Germline CDR1 reads MNHEY; CDR2 reads SVGAGI. The CDR3 consists of 16 residues. After removal of 0 bases from V and 8 bases from J, the junction contained 9 bases not matched to a gene.

This chain links TRBV6-5 with TRBJ2-1, with TRBD2 matching over 8 bases. The sequenced material came from central memory CD4+ T cells from blood. The sequence was obtained from a woman younger than 35 in good health. Written as DNA, the CDR3 is TGTGCCAGCAGTTACTCGGGGGGGAGCGGGGGCTATGAGCAGTTCTTC. It codes for CASSYSGGSGGYEQFF.